The 12 T cell receptor beta chains below were found in one sample sequenced in a study of OX40 agonist ivuxolimab in advanced cancers. The repertoire was sequenced with immunoSEQ multiplex PCR; TCRdb's copy has only in-frame clones and lacks some. The sample lists 67,000 or so clones; roughly 85% were seen once. Material: CD4+ or CD8+ T cells sorted from blood, obtained in a trial of the OX40 agonist ivuxolimab. The receptors originated from an adult with an advanced solid tumor such as melanoma, head and neck, liver or kidney cancer.

This clone has just a few counts. The chain joins TRBV9 to TRBJ2-6, with a tentative D call TRBD1 (6 bases). Germline CDR1 and CDR2: SGDLS and YYNGEE. The CDR3 spans 15 residues. The V and J ends lost 2 bases and 4 bases respectively, with 10 bases between them. The CDR3 DNA reads as TGTGCCAGCAGCGTCGACAGGCCGGGGGCCAACGTCCTGACTTTC. Translated: CASSVDRPGANVLTF.

The chain links TRBV10-3 to TRBJ1-4; D remains unclear. The V and J ends lost 1 base and 0 bases respectively, with 15 bases between them. This CDR3 is 18 amino acids long. Germline CDR1 reads ENHRY; CDR2 reads SYGVKD. The chain's CDR3 is CAISEFYPSGSTNEKLFF. CDR3 in DNA: TGTGCCATCAGTGAGTTTTATCCCTCGGGGTCAACTAATGAAAAACTGTTTTTT.

The V call is TRBV6-5, the J call TRBJ1-4; 9 bases are a match to TRBD1. The CDR3 has 14 residues. The germline V gene encodes CDR1 MNHEY and CDR2 SVGAGI. The trim removed 4 bases at V and 8 bases at J, leaving 5 bases unmatched. CDR3 sequence (DNA): TGTGCCAGCAGTTCCTACAGGGGGCAGGAAAAACTGTTTTTT. Its protein is CASSSYRGQEKLFF.

Here the CDR3 DNA reads TGTGCCTGGACGGGACTAGGGTCGGACATTCAGTACTTC. Its protein is CAWTGLGSDIQYF. V and J are TRBV30 and TRBJ2-4; 8 bases match TRBD2. Trimming cost V 4 bases and J 8 bases; bases outside gene matches: 7. The CDR3 length is 13 residues. CDR1 is GTSNPN, CDR2 SVGIG, per germline (reference sequence). The full variable domain, with the rest looked up from reference TRBV30 and TRBJ2-4, is SQTIHQWPATLVQPVGSPLSLECTVEGTSNPNLYWYRQAAGRGLQLLFYSVGIGQISSEVPQNLSASRPQDRQFILSSKKLLLSDSGFYLCAWTGLGSDIQYFGAGTRLSVL.

The chain is built from TRBV30 and TRBJ1-1; 8 nucleotides align to TRBD1. The J segment lost 7 bases and the V segment lost 3 bases, leaving 1 base of the junction unmatched. The CDR3 is made up of 11 amino acids. CDR1 is GTSNPN and CDR2 is SVGIG in the germline V gene (reference sequence). Here the CDR3 DNA reads TGTGCCTGGAGGGACAGGGTTGAAGCTTTCTTT. Translating gives CAWRDRVEAFF.

The chain carries TRBV5-1 and TRBJ2-2, with D tentatively TRBD1 (6 bases). Trimming stripped 3 bases from V and 0 bases from J, with 15 bases between. CDR3 length equals 17 residues. CDR1 is SGHRS, CDR2 YFSETQ, per germline. CDR3 sequence reads: CASSSPTTGSNTGELFF. CDR3 nucleotides: TGCGCCAGCAGCTCTCCTACGACAGGATCGAACACCGGGGAGCTGTTTTTT.

This clone appeared a few times. The gene calls are TRBV11-2 and TRBJ1-2, with no clear D. The CDR3 has 16 amino acids. With 2 bases removed from V and 3 bases from J, the gap between germline ends came to 16 bases. The germline V gene has CDR1 SGHAT and CDR2 FQNNGV. CDR3 in amino acids: CASSLNARRTHYGYTF. The DNA of the CDR3 is TGTGCCAGCAGCTTAAATGCCCGACGGACCCACTATGGCTACACCTTC.

As for this clone: Its ends do not fully match the called genes, so a read error is possible. The rearrangement links TRBV6-5 to TRBJ2-5, with D perhaps TRBD1 or TRBD2 (5 bases each). There are 15 residues in the CDR3. Per germline, CDR1 MNHEY and CDR2 SVGAGI. Here the CDR3 reads CASSYSTMRGQTQHF. The CDR3, as DNA: TGTGCCAGCAGTTACTCGACGATGAGGGGCCAGACCCAGCACTTC.

V and J are TRBV11-1 and TRBJ1-1; 10 bases are a match to TRBD1. The CDR3 totals 15 residues. V lost 3 bases and J lost 7; bases outside the gene matches: 8. Germline V CDR1 and CDR2: SGHAT, FQDESV (reference sequence). The CDR3 loop is CASSFPGQGRDEAFF. The CDR3 bases are TGTGCCAGCAGCTTCCCGGGACAGGGGAGGGATGAAGCTTTCTTT.

CDR3 bases: TGCGCCAGCAGTCAGGCGGGACAGGCCAAGACCGCTTCCTATGGCTACACCTTC. Its protein is CASSQAGQAKTASYGYTF. V is TRBV23-1 and J is TRBJ1-2, with TRBD1 matching over 8 bases. TRBV23-1 is an ORF, and what it does is uncertain. J gave up 4 bases and V 3 bases, and 16 bases lay outside the gene matches. The CDR3 loop spans 18 amino acids.

The V and J genes are TRBV4-1 and TRBJ2-6; 9 bases agree with TRBD2. The V gene end was trimmed by 3 bases and the J gene end by 3 bases; junction bases not matched to a gene: 9. Germline assignment: CDR1 MGHRA and CDR2 YSYEKL. The CDR3 contains 18 residues. The CDR3 DNA reads as TGCGCCAGCAGCCAGCCAAGCGGGGGGAGGCGTGGGGCCAACGTCCTGACTTTC. Translated, it gives CASSQPSGGRRGANVLTF.

This chain uses TRBV30 with TRBJ2-4, with D tentatively TRBD2 (5 bases). CDR1 GTSNPN and CDR2 SVGIG come from the germline V gene (reference sequence). This CDR3 spans 17 amino acids. Trimming took off 4 bases at V and 0 bases at J, with 19 bases between the two ends. The CDR3 DNA follows: TGTGCCTGGACCAAAAAACAAGGAGGATTAGCCAAAAACATTCAGTACTTC. Protein: CAWTKKQGGLAKNIQYF. Together with reference TRBV30 and TRBJ2-4, the CDR3 gives the full variable domain: SQTIHQWPATLVQPVGSPLSLECTVEGTSNPNLYWYRQAAGRGLQLLFYSVGIGQISSEVPQNLSASRPQDRQFILSSKKLLLSDSGFYLCAWTKKQGGLAKNIQYFGAGTRLSVL.